The 14 T cell receptor beta chains listed next were all sequenced from one sample in a study of blood T cell repertoires in COVID-19. Clones were sequenced by immunoSEQ multiplex PCR, and TCRdb holds only the in-frame ones, with some missing. The sample holds around 46,000 clones, 60% to 80% seen once. The sequenced material came from peripheral blood. Source of these receptors: a human donor with active or convalescent COVID-19. The donor label of this sample is uncertain.

The chain combines TRBV4-2 with TRBJ2-3, with 10 positions matching TRBD2. Germline CDR1 is LGHNA and CDR2 is YNFKEQ. The CDR3 spans 16 residues. The V and J ends lost 0 bases and 1 base, in that order; junction bases with no gene match: 1. The CDR3 DNA reads as TGTGCCAGCAGCCAAGAAGGGACTAGCGGCACAGATACGCAGTATTTT. Protein product: CASSQEGTSGTDTQYF.

The chain couples TRBV5-5 to TRBJ1-4; D remains ambiguous. CDR3 length: 15 amino acids. Between the trimmed V and J ends, which lost 2 bases and 4 bases, there was a span of 12 bases. Germline CDR1 SGHKS, CDR2 YYEKEE (reference sequence). This CDR3 reads CASSFGETLNEKLFF. CDR3 DNA sequence: TGTGCCAGCAGCTTCGGAGAAACGCTTAATGAAAAACTGTTTTTT.

Regarding this clone: Other DNA sequences from this sample encode an identical CDR3 as well. V gene TRBV7-9 combines with J gene TRBJ2-1; 11 positions agree with TRBD1. Germline V gives CDR1 SEHNR, CDR2 FQNEAQ (reference sequence). With V trimmed by 3 bases and J by 7 bases, 5 bases remained unmatched. The CDR3 runs to 15 residues. CDR3 protein: CASSFGQGAGNEQFF. As DNA, the CDR3 is TGTGCCAGCAGCTTTGGACAGGGGGCGGGTAATGAGCAGTTCTTC.

CDR3 residues: CASSERGANTIYF. CDR3 bases: TGTGCCAGCAGTGAACGGGGGGCTAACACCATATATTTT. This sequence joins TRBV6-1 and TRBJ1-3, with D tentatively TRBD1 (6 bases). The germline CDR1 and CDR2 sequences are MNHNS and SASEGT. Trimming removed 2 bases at V and 7 bases at J, with 9 bases between. The length of the CDR3 is 13 residues.

The chain recombines TRBV3-1 (or the pseudogene TRBV3-2) with TRBJ2-7; 10 bases are shared with TRBD2. V was clipped by 4 bases and J by 4 bases; unmatched bases: 19. Germline V gene data show CDR1 as LGHDT and CDR2 as YNNKEL (reference sequence). This CDR3 spans 19 amino acids. As DNA, the CDR3 is TGTGCCAGCAGCCCGCGTAGGGTAGCGGGAGGTCCAAATAAGTACGAGCAGTACTTC. Its protein is CASSPRRVAGGPNKYEQYF.

J is TRBJ1-4 and V is TRBV28; 9 bases map to TRBD1. V was clipped by 5 bases and J by 3 bases; unmatched bases: 4. The CDR3 loop spans 15 amino acids. In germline, CDR1 is MDHEN, CDR2 SYDVKM. CDR3 protein: CASSRTGASNEKLFF. The CDR3 nucleotides read TGTGCCAGCAGTAGGACAGGGGCGTCTAATGAAAAACTGTTTTTT.

V gene TRBV6-2 or TRBV6-3 combines with J gene TRBJ2-1; a weak D match, TRBD2 (7 bases). V gave up 5 bases and J gave up 3 bases, with 14 bases separating them. Germline CDR1 and CDR2: MNHEY and SVGEGT. The CDR3 runs to 15 residues. CDR3 loop: CASSTGGDYYNEQFF. DNA of the CDR3: TGTGCCAGCAGTACGGGGGGCGACTACTACAATGAGCAGTTCTTC.

The V and J genes are TRBV7-3 and TRBJ1-1; TRBD1 agrees at 9 bases. Trimming cost V 2 bases and J 0 bases; bases outside gene matches: 4. The CDR3 has 16 amino acids. CDR1 and CDR2 (germline): SGHTA, FQGTGA. CDR3 bases: TGTGCCAGCAGCTTAGGAACAGGGGGCTTGAACACTGAAGCTTTCTTT. It translates to CASSLGTGGLNTEAFF.

The rearrangement uses TRBV27 and TRBJ1-2; the D gene is possibly TRBD1 (5 bases). V shed 2 bases and J shed 3 bases, with 10 bases lying between them. The germline V gene has CDR1 MNHEY and CDR2 SMNVEV (reference sequence). The CDR3 is 14 residues long. The CDR3 DNA reads as TGTGCCAGCAGTTTAGGAGCAGGGTACTATGGCTACACCTTC. Translating it yields CASSLGAGYYGYTF.

CDR3 in DNA: TGTGCCTGGGGAGGACAGGGAGGAGAGACCCAGTACTTC. Residues: CAWGGQGGETQYF. The V call is TRBV30, the J call TRBJ2-5; TRBD1 agrees at 8 bases. The CDR3 loop spans 13 amino acids. V dropped 5 bases and J dropped 4; count of bases not matched to a gene: 6. Germline loops: CDR1 GTSNPN, CDR2 SVGIG (reference sequence).

The chain combines TRBV7-3 with TRBJ2-3, with D unresolved. V was shortened by 5 bases and J by 5 bases, with 11 bases between the two germline ends. Germline CDR1 is SGHTA and CDR2 is FQGTGA. The CDR3 runs 13 residues. CDR3 amino acids: CASSPERLDTQYF. DNA of the CDR3: TGTGCCAGCAGCCCGGAGAGATTAGATACGCAGTATTTT.

This chain joins TRBV7-6 and TRBJ2-3; TRBD2 aligns across 11 bases. CDR3 length: 17 amino acids. V dropped 2 bases and J dropped 1; count of bases not matched to a gene: 5. CDR1 and CDR2 (germline): SGHVS, FNYEAQ. The CDR3 DNA follows: TGTGCCAGCAGCTTACCCATAGCGGGAGGGGGCACAGATACGCAGTATTTT. This encodes CASSLPIAGGGTDTQYF. Drawing the rest from reference TRBV7-6 and TRBJ2-3, the complete variable domain is GAGVSQSPRYKVTKRGQDVALRCDPISGHVSLYWYRQALGQGPEFLTYFNYEAQQDKSGLPNDRFSAERPEGSISTLTIQRTEQRDSAMYRCASSLPIAGGGTDTQYFGPGTRLTVL.

This clone was seen just once. The chain joins TRBV30 to TRBJ1-5, with D possibly matching TRBD1 (6 bases). The germline CDR1 and CDR2 sequences are GTSNPN and SVGIG (reference sequence). The CDR3 spans 15 residues. V was shortened by 2 bases and J by 3 bases, with 14 bases between the two germline ends. The CDR3 reads CAWSQGRGHNQPQHF. CDR3 in DNA: TGTGCCTGGAGTCAGGGCAGGGGACACAATCAGCCCCAGCATTTT.

The rearrangement links TRBV4-1 to TRBJ2-7, with 7 bases that match TRBD1. CDR3 length: 15 residues. The V gene's germline CDR1 is MGHRA and CDR2 YSYEKL. V lost 4 bases, J lost 5 bases, and 11 bases stayed unmatched. The CDR3 region is CASSLWPGQFDEQYF. The CDR3 DNA reads TGCGCCAGCAGCCTATGGCCGGGACAGTTCGACGAGCAGTACTTC.